The 15 T cell receptor beta chains reported below all come from one sample, sequenced in a study of T cell responses to AZD1222 COVID-19 vaccine. The table came from immunoSEQ multiplex PCR; TCRdb's copy has only in-frame clones and leaves some out. The sample lists over 150,000 clones, about 93% seen once, with under 1.1% in the top ten. The specimen comprised peripheral blood, sampled 28 days after the second dose of the MenACWY control vaccine. These receptor sequences come from an adult who received the MenACWY meningococcal vaccine as a control.

The chain recombines TRBV2 with TRBJ1-5, with TRBD1 matching 8 bases. The CDR3 contains 18 residues. The V gene's germline CDR1 is SNHLY and CDR2 FYNNEI. V was clipped by 6 bases and J by 6 bases; unmatched bases: 19. CDR3 DNA sequence: TGTGCCAGCAGCCACCCCGGGACAGGATTCTCCTCTAGTCAGCCCCAGCATTTT. Protein sequence: CASSHPGTGFSSSQPQHF.

A few counts support this clone. The CDR3 coding sequence is TGTGCCAGTAGTATTGGAATCAAAAATTCACCCCTCCACTTT. Protein sequence: CASSIGIKNSPLHF. The genes are TRBV19 and TRBJ1-6; D unresolved. Trimming removed 3 bases at V and 7 bases at J, with 10 bases between. The germline gives CDR1 LNHDA, CDR2 SQIVND (reference sequence). The CDR3 runs 14 residues.

The chain recombines TRBV18 with TRBJ1-4, with a tentative D call TRBD1 (6 bases). This CDR3 is 17 amino acids long. Trimming took off 0 bases at V and 2 bases at J, with 13 bases between the two ends. Germline CDR1 and CDR2: KGHSH and LQKENI. CDR3 DNA sequence: TGTGCCAGCTCACCACCGTTTGGGAGGGGGACTAATGAAAAACTGTTTTTT. Translating it yields CASSPPFGRGTNEKLFF. Full variable domain (remainder filled in from reference TRBV18 and TRBJ1-4): NAGVMQNPRHLVRRRGQEARLRCSPMKGHSHVYWYRQLPEEGLKFMVYLQKENIIDESGMPKERFSAEFPKEGPSILRIQQVVRGDSAAYFCASSPPFGRGTNEKLFFGSGTQLSVL.

The chain combines TRBV5-4 with TRBJ2-2; D is possibly TRBD1 or TRBD2 (5 bases each). V gave up 4 bases and J gave up 4 bases, with 14 bases separating them. The CDR3 is 15 residues long. CDR1 SGHNT and CDR2 YYREEE come from the germline V gene (reference sequence). CDR3 coding DNA: TGTGCCAGCAGCCCTCGAGCAGGGACCACCGGGGAGCTGTTTTTT. Residues: CASSPRAGTTGELFF.

This clone was observed a single time. The J gene is TRBJ1-2, the V gene TRBV6-1; 8 nucleotides agree with TRBD1. Germline V CDR1 and CDR2: MNHNS, SASEGT. CDR3 length equals 16 residues. Trimming removed 1 base from V and 0 bases from J; junction bases left unmatched: 4. In nucleotides, the CDR3 is TGTGCCAGCAGTGAAGTTCGGACAGGGTCTAACTATGGCTACACCTTC. This gives the protein CASSEVRTGSNYGYTF.

This clone was found once. The chain couples TRBV5-6 to TRBJ2-3; TRBD2 matches 8 bases. Germline CDR1 SGHDT, CDR2 YYEEEE. Trimming cost V 4 bases and J 3 bases; bases outside gene matches: 7. The CDR3 consists of 15 residues. The CDR3 nucleotides are TGTGCCAGCAGCCCGGGGGGGGGACGGACAGATACGCAGTATTTT. Amino acid sequence: CASSPGGGRTDTQYF.

The V call is TRBV15, the J call TRBJ1-2; 11 bases line up with TRBD1. The CDR3 consists of 13 residues. Trimming removed 4 bases from V and 8 bases from J; junction bases left unmatched: 3. The germline V gene has CDR1 LNHNV and CDR2 YYDKDF (reference sequence). Here the CDR3 reads CATSTGTGGGYTF. The DNA of the CDR3 is TGTGCCACCAGCACCGGGACAGGGGGAGGCTACACCTTC.

In its sample, this clone was seen a few times. This rearrangement joins TRBV7-9 to TRBJ1-4, with 10 bases that match TRBD1. The V gene end was trimmed by 5 bases and the J gene end by 5 bases; junction bases not matched to a gene: 2. This CDR3 region has 14 residues. Per germline, CDR1 SEHNR and CDR2 FQNEAQ (reference sequence). CDR3 amino acids: CASSPGQGNEKLFF. CDR3 nucleotide sequence: TGTGCCAGCAGCCCGGGACAGGGGAATGAAAAACTGTTTTTT. Full variable domain (outside the CDR3, taken from reference TRBV7-9 and TRBJ1-4): DTGVSQNPRHKITKRGQNVTFRCDPISEHNRLYWYRQTLGQGPEFLTYFQNEAQLEKSRLLSDRFSAERPKGSFSTLEIQRTEQGDSAMYLCASSPGQGNEKLFFGSGTQLSVL.

Only one count was recorded for this clone. V and J are TRBV6-5 and TRBJ1-4, with a tentative D call TRBD1 (6 bases). The CDR3 totals 13 residues. V shed 7 bases and J shed 4 bases, with 10 bases lying between them. Per the germline V gene, CDR1 is MNHEY and CDR2 is SVGAGI. CDR3 nucleotide sequence: TGTGCCAGCAAGAGACAGGTTAATGAAAAACTGTTTTTT. Amino acids: CASKRQVNEKLFF.

This chain links TRBV9 with TRBJ2-3, with 9 bases aligning to TRBD1. V was pared by 2 bases and J by 4 bases, with 8 bases of the junction left unmatched. The germline gives CDR1 SGDLS, CDR2 YYNGEE. The CDR3 has 16 residues. CDR3 DNA sequence: TGTGCCAGCAGCGTTGGACCCGGGACAGGGTCAGATACGCAGTATTTT. This gives the protein CASSVGPGTGSDTQYF.

A single count supports this clone. V usage is TRBV9 and J usage is TRBJ1-3; possibly TRBD1 for D (5 bases). The CDR3 is made up of 14 amino acids. The germline V and J ends were trimmed by 1 base and 2 bases, with 7 bases remaining between them. Germline V gene sequence: CDR1 SGDLS, CDR2 YYNGEE. In DNA, the CDR3 is TGTGCCAGCAGCGTACAGGACACTGGAAACACCATATATTTT. Protein sequence: CASSVQDTGNTIYF.

In DNA, the CDR3 is TGTGCCAGCAGTCCCCCTGTTAGCGGGGGGGCTGGGTCCTACGAGCAGTACTTC. This codes for CASSPPVSGGAGSYEQYF. The chain combines TRBV28 with TRBJ2-7, with TRBD2 identical over 11 bases. CDR1 is MDHEN and CDR2 is SYDVKM in the germline V gene. V shed 5 bases, J shed 1 base, and the junction held 13 bases outside the gene matches. The CDR3 extends over 18 amino acids.

This clone occurred a few times. The CDR3 region is CASSQDPAGGRPDTQYF. In DNA form, the CDR3 reads TGCGCCAGCAGCCAAGATCCGGCGGGGGGCCGTCCAGATACGCAGTATTTT. The chain joins TRBV4-3 to TRBJ2-3; TRBD2 matches at 8 bases. There are 17 residues in the CDR3. Germline CDR1 and CDR2: LGHNA and YSLEER. V lost 0 bases and J lost 4; bases outside the gene matches: 9.

The count of this clone is one. This chain uses TRBV7-9 with TRBJ1-1; perhaps TRBD1 as D (5 bases). The CDR3 covers 13 residues. Germline lookup yields CDR1 SEHNR and CDR2 FQNEAQ (reference sequence). Trimming removed 6 bases from V and 4 bases from J, with 12 bases in between. CDR3 coding DNA: TGTGCCAGCAGTTCGAGAGGGGTCACTGAAGCTTTCTTT. Protein sequence: CASSSRGVTEAFF.

This clone was found once. The rearrangement links TRBV7-9 to TRBJ1-2; 9 bases agree with TRBD1. Germline V CDR1 and CDR2: SEHNR, FQNEAQ (reference sequence). The J segment lost 3 bases and the V segment lost 6 bases, leaving 2 bases of the junction unmatched. The CDR3 loop spans 13 amino acids. The CDR3 spells CASRDRGHYGYTF. In DNA, the CDR3 is TGTGCCAGCAGGGACAGGGGCCACTATGGCTACACCTTC.